Here is one TCR beta chain with its context. Its cognate antigen is unknown. Terminally differentiated effector memory CD45RA+ cells were excluded from the naive CD8 cells, which were CD45RO-negative and positively selected for CCR7. Adult Caucasians living in Nashville, Tennessee made up all of the donors. The CDR3 has 15 amino acids. CDR1 and CDR2 (germline): ENHRY, SYGVKD. Trimming cost V 0 bases and J 6 bases; bases outside gene matches: 3. The sample is drawn from a study of shared clonotypes between healthy human individuals. About the research overall: Every donor yielded three CD4 naive, three CD4 memory, two CD8 naive and one CD8 memory plate.

In the original workflow: Owing to the provision of junction-only sequences devoid of quality scores by immunoSEQ, filtering differed. Clones were read by immunoSEQ multiplex PCR, and TCRdb kept only the in-frame ones, dropping some. The DNA gave D and trimming, while V, J and clone size come from that table. Of nearly 2 million clones in the sample, about 95% were seen once. Study findings and constraints: Specimens sampled were limited to blood, with tissue repertoires likely differing.

The sequenced sample consisted of naive CD8+ T cells sorted from blood. This sequence was found in a man between 18 and 29 years old in good health. This chain links TRBV10-3 with TRBJ2-1; 9 bases match TRBD2. CDR3 in amino acids: CAISESTSGFNEQFF. The CDR3 DNA is TGTGCCATCAGTGAGTCAACTAGCGGGTTCAATGAGCAGTTCTTC.